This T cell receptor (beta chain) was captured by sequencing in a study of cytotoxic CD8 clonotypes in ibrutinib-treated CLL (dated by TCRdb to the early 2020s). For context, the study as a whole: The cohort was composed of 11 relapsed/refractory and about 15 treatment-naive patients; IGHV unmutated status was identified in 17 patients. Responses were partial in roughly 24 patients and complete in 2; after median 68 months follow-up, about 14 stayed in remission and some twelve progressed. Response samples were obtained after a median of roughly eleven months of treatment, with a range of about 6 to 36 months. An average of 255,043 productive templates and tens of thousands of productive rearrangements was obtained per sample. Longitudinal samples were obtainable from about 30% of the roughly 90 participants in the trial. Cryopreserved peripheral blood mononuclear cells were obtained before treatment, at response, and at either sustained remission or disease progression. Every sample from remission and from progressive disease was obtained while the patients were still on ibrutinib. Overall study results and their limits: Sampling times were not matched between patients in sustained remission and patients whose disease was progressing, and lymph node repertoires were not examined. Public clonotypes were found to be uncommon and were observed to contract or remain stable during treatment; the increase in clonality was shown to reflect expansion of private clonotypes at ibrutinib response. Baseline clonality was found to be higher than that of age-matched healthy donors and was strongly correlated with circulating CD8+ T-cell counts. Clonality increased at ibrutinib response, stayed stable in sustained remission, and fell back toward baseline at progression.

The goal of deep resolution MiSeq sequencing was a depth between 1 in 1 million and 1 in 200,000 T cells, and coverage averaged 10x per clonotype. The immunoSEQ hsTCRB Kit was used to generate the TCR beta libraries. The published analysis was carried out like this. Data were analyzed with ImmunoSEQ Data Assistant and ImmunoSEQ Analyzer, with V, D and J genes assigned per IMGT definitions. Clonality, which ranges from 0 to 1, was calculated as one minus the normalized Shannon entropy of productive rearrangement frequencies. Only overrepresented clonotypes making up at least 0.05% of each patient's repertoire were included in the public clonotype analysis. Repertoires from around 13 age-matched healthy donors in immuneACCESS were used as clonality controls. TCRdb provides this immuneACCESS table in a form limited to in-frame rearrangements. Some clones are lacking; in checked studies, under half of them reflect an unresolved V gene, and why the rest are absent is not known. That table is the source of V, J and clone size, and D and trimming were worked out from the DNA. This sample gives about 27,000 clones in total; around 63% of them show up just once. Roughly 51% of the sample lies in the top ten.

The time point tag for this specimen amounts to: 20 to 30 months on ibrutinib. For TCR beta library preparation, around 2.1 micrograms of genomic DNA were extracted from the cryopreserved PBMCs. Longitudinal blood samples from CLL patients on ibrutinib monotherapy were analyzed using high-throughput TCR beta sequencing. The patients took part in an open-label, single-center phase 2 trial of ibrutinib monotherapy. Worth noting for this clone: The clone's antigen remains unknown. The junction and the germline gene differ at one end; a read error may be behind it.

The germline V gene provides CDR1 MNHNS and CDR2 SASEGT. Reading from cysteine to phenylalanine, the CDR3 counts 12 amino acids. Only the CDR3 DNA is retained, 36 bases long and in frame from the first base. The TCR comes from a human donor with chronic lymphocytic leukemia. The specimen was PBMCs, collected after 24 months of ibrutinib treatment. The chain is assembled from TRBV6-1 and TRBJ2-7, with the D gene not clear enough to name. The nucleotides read TGTGCCAGCAGCGAAGCCAACTACGAGCAGTACTTC. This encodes CASSEANYEQYF.